This T cell receptor (beta chain) was obtained from a study of T cell changes during pregnancy in multiple sclerosis. Germline lookup yields CDR1 MDHEN and CDR2 SYDVKM. With V trimmed by 6 bases and J by 0 bases, 22 bases remained unmatched. The CDR3 length is 21 residues. Only in-frame clones appear in the TCRdb table, and some are missing; sequencing was by immunoSEQ multiplex PCR. The table lists 84,000 or so clones, approximately 94% of them singletons. J is TRBJ2-7 and V is TRBV28, with 11 bases that match TRBD2. The sequence was collected from a female donor with multiple sclerosis, enrolled in a pregnancy study. The specimen comprised peripheral blood, sampled in the third trimester of pregnancy. The CDR3 loop reads CASRPPIGQGNLAGGSYEQYF. CDR3 in DNA: TGTGCCAGCAGGCCCCCAATTGGGCAGGGCAACCTAGCGGGAGGCTCCTACGAGCAGTACTTC.